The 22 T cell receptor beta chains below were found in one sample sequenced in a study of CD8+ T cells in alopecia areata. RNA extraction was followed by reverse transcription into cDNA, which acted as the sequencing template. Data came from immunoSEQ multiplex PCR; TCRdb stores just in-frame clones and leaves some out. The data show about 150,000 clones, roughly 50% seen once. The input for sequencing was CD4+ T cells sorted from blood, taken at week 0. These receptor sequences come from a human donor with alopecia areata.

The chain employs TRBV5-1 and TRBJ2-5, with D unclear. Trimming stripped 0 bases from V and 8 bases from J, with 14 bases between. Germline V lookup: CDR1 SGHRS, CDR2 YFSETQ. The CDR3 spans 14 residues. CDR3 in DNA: TGCGCCAGCAGCTTGGATGGGCAGCTCGACACCCAGTACTTC. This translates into CASSLDGQLDTQYF.

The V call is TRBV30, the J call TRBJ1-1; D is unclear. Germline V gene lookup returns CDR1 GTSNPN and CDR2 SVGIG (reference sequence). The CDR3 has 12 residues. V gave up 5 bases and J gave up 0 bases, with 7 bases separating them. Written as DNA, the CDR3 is TGTGCCTGGGCAATCATGAACACTGAAGCTTTCTTT. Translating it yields CAWAIMNTEAFF.

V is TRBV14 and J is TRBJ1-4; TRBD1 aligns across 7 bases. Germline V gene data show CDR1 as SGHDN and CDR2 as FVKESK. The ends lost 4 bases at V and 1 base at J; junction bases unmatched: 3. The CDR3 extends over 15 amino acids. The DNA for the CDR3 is TGTGCCAGCAGCCCCCACAGGGGAACTAATGAAAAACTGTTTTTT. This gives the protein CASSPHRGTNEKLFF.

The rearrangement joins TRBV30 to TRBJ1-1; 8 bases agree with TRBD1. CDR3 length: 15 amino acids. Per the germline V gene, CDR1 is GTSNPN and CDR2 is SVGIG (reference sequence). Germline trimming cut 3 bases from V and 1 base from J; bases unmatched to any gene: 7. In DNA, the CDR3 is TGTGCCTGGAGCCCTCGAGGACAGGGGAACACTGAAGCTTTCTTT. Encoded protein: CAWSPRGQGNTEAFF.

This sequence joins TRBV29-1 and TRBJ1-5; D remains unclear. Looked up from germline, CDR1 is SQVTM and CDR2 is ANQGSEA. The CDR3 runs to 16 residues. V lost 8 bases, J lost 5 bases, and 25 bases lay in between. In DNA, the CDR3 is TGCAGCCCACTAGGACCGCCGCGCAGGCAAGATCAGCCCCAGCATTTT. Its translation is CSPLGPPRRQDQPQHF.

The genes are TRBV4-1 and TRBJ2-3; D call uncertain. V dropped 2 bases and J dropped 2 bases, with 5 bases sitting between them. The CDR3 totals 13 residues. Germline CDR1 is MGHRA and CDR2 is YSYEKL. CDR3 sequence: CASSQPITDTQYF. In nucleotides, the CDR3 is TGCGCCAGCAGCCAACCAATCACAGATACGCAGTATTTT.

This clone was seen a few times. The CDR3, as DNA: TGTGCCAGCAGTGACTCGAACAGATACAATGAGCAGTTCTTC. Residues: CASSDSNRYNEQFF. This sequence joins TRBV6-4 and TRBJ2-1; D is undetermined. V lost 0 bases to trimming and J lost 4 bases, with 7 bases between them. There are 14 residues in the CDR3. Germline CDR1 and CDR2: MRHNA and SNTAGT.

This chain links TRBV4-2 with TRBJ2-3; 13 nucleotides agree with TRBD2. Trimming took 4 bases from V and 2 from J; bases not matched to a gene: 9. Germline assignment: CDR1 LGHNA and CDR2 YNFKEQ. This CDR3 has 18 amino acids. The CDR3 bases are TGTGCCAGCAGCCCGAGACTAGCGGGGGGCCTTCACACAGATACGCAGTATTTT. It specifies CASSPRLAGGLHTDTQYF.

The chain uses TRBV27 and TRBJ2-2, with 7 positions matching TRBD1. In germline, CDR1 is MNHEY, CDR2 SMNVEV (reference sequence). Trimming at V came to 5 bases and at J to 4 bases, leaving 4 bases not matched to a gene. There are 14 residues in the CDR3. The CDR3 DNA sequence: TGTGCCAGCAGTCCCGGGACAGCCACCGGGGAGCTGTTTTTT. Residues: CASSPGTATGELFF.

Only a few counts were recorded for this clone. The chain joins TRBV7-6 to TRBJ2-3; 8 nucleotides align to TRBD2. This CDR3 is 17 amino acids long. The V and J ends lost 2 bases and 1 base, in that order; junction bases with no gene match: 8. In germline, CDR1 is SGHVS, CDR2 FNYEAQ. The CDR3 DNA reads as TGTGCCAGCAGCTTAACGCCAGGCGGGGGGCGCACAGATACGCAGTATTTT. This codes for CASSLTPGGGRTDTQYF.

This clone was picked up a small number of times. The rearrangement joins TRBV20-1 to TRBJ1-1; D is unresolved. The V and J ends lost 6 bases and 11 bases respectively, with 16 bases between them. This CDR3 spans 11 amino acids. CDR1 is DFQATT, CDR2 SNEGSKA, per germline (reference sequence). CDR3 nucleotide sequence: TGCAGTGCCCCCATCGGTCCGCAGGCTTTCTTT. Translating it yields CSAPIGPQAFF.

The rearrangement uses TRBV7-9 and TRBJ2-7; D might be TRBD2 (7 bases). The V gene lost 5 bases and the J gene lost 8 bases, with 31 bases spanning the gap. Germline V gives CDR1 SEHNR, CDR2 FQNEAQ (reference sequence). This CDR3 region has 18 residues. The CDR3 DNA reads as TGTGCCAGCAGCCCAAGGGGGGGCGTAGGGACTCCCTCCTGGCAGCAGTACTTC. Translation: CASSPRGGVGTPSWQQYF.

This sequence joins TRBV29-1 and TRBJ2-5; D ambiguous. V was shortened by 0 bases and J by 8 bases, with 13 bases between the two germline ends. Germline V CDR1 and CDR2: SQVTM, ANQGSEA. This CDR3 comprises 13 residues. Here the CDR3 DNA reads TGCAGCGTTGAAGATCTTCAGACTGGTACCCAGTACTTC. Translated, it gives CSVEDLQTGTQYF.

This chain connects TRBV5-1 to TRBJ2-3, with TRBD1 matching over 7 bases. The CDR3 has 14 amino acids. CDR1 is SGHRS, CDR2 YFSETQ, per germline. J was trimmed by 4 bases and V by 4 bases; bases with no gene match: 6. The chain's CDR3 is CASSQRQGSDTQYF. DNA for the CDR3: TGCGCCAGCAGCCAGAGACAGGGCTCAGATACGCAGTATTTT.

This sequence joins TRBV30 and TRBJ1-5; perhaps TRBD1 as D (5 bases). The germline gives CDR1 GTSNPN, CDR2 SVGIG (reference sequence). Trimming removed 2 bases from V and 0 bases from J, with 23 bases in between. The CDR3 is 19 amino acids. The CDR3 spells CAWSPGKFGGENSNQPQHF. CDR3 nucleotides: TGTGCCTGGAGTCCTGGGAAGTTTGGAGGGGAAAATAGCAATCAGCCCCAGCATTTT.

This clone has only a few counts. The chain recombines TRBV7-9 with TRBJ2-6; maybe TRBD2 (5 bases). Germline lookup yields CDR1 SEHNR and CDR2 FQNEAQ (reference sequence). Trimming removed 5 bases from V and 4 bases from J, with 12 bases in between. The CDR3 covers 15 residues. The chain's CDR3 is CASSGGRAGANVLTF. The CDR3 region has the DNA TGTGCCAGCAGCGGCGGGCGGGCCGGGGCCAACGTCCTGACTTTC.

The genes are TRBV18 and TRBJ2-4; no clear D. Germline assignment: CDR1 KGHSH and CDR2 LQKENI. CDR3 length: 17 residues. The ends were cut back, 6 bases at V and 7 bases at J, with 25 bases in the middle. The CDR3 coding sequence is TGTGCCAGCTCCCGAGATTCCGGGCGTCCCCTCGCGAACATTCAGTACTTC. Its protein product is CASSRDSGRPLANIQYF.

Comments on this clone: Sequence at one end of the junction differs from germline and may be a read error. This CDR3 is CASSAIAGGQVF. The DNA for the CDR3 is TGTGCCAGCAGTGCCATAGCGGGGGGGCAAGTCTTC. The J gene is TRBJ2-1, the V gene TRBV27; 11 nucleotides agree with TRBD2. Germline assignment: CDR1 MNHEY and CDR2 SMNVEV (reference sequence). The CDR3 totals 12 residues.

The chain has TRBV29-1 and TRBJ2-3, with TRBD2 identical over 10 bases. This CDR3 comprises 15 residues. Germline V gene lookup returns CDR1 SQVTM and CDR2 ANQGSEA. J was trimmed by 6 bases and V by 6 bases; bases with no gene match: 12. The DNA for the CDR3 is TGCAGCGTCAAAAGCCCTAGCGGGAGAGCTGATACGCAGTATTTT. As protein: CSVKSPSGRADTQYF.

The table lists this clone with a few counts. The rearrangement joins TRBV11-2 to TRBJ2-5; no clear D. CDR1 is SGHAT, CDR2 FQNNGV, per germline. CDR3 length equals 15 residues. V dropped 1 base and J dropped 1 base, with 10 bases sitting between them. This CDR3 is CASSLAGRPQETQYF. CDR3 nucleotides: TGTGCCAGCAGCTTAGCGGGCAGGCCCCAAGAGACCCAGTACTTC.

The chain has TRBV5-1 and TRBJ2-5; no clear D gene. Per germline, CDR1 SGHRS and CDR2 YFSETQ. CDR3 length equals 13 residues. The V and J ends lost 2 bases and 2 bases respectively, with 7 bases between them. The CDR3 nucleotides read TGCGCCAGCAGCTTCGGTGGACAAGAGACCCAGTACTTC. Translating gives CASSFGGQETQYF.

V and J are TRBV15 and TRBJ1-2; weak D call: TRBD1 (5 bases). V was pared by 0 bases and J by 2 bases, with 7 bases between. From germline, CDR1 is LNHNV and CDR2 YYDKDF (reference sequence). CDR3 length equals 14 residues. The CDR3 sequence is CATSRDAGNYGYTF. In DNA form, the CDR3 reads TGTGCCACCAGCAGAGATGCAGGGAACTATGGCTACACCTTC.